These 17 T cell receptor beta chains were all obtained from the same sample, sequenced in a study of cytomegalovirus exposure and HLA in healthy donors. The PCR employed 60 Vbeta primers together with 13 Jbeta primers. The assay was immunoSEQ multiplex PCR, and TCRdb's table has in-frame clones only and misses some. The sample lists 200,000 to 250,000 clones, 75% occurring once. Material for sequencing was PBMCs. The receptors were gathered from a woman between 25 and 40 years old in good health and CMV-seronegative.

This clone has only a few counts. The V call is TRBV25-1, the J call TRBJ2-3, with TRBD2 matching 7 bases. CDR1 is MGHDK, CDR2 SYGVNS, per germline. With 3 bases clipped from V and 0 bases from J, the junction kept 6 bases outside the gene matches. The CDR3 is made up of 16 amino acids. The DNA of the CDR3 is TGTGCCAGCAGTGAGGGGGGAGGGAGAAGCACAGATACGCAGTATTTT. Translated, it gives CASSEGGGRSTDTQYF.

The chain is built from TRBV6-1 and TRBJ1-2; D is possibly TRBD1 (5 bases). V dropped 5 bases and J dropped 6 bases, with 16 bases sitting between them. Germline V gives CDR1 MNHNS, CDR2 SASEGT. This CDR3 comprises 14 residues. CDR3 DNA sequence: TGTGCCAGCAGTAGGACATTGAACGCCGATGGCTACACCTTC. Its protein is CASSRTLNADGYTF.

The J gene is TRBJ2-2, the V gene TRBV29-1; 10 bases agree with TRBD1. The CDR3 is 14 residues long. Unmatched junction bases numbered 3, after V lost 1 base and J lost 7 bases. In germline, CDR1 is SQVTM, CDR2 ANQGSEA. As DNA, the CDR3 is TGCAGCGTTGAAGTGACAGGGGGCAACGGGGAGCTGTTTTTT. Its protein is CSVEVTGGNGELFF.

The chain employs TRBV6-5 and TRBJ2-4; weak D call: TRBD2 (6 bases). Germline V gene lookup returns CDR1 MNHEY and CDR2 SVGAGI. V was shortened by 4 bases and J by 9 bases, with 13 bases between the two germline ends. The CDR3 contains 13 residues. The CDR3 reads CASSLRDGAIQYF. The DNA of the CDR3 is TGTGCCAGCAGTTTGCGGGACGGGGCCATTCAGTACTTC.

Remarks on this clone: The junction differs from germline at one of its ends, possibly a read error. This chain joins TRBV6-4 and TRBJ2-1, with D possibly matching TRBD2 (5 bases). The CDR3 sequence is 13 residues long. Germline V gives CDR1 MRHNA, CDR2 SNTAGT. CDR3 amino acids: CASSAGIHNGQFF. For the CDR3, the DNA is TGTGCCAGCAGTGCGGGGATCCACAATGGGCAGTTCTTC.

This chain links TRBV28 with TRBJ1-6; maybe TRBD1 (6 bases). Trimming stripped 2 bases from V and 9 bases from J, with 14 bases between. The CDR3 sequence is 15 residues long. Germline lookup yields CDR1 MDHEN and CDR2 SYDVKM. Here the CDR3 reads CASSLEDRGSSPLHF. The CDR3 region has the DNA TGTGCCAGCAGTTTAGAGGACAGAGGGAGTTCACCCCTCCACTTT.

In this sample, this clone turned up a few times. This chain connects TRBV4-1 to TRBJ2-3, with 8 positions matching TRBD2. V was pared by 0 bases and J by 4 bases, with 6 bases of the junction left unmatched. The CDR3 spans 16 residues. The germline gives CDR1 MGHRA, CDR2 YSYEKL. In DNA form, the CDR3 reads TGCGCCAGCAGCCAAGATAGGACTAGCAGGGCAGATACGCAGTATTTT. It yields the protein CASSQDRTSRADTQYF.

V and J are TRBV12-5 and TRBJ2-3; weak D call: TRBD1 (6 bases). CDR3 size: 14 residues. V was cut by 4 bases and J by 0 bases, with 8 bases left in between. CDR1 and CDR2 (germline): LGHNT, FRNRAP. CDR3 in DNA: TGTGCTAGTGGTTCGGACAGCAGCACAGATACGCAGTATTTT. Encoded protein: CASGSDSSTDTQYF.

This chain joins TRBV9 and TRBJ1-2; unclear D gene. The ends were cut back, 4 bases at V and 5 bases at J, with 18 bases in the middle. This CDR3 region has 15 residues. Germline CDR1 reads SGDLS; CDR2 reads YYNGEE. The CDR3 region has the DNA TGTGCCAGCAGCACCTCAAAAATCGGAGGGTATGGCTACACCTTC. This codes for CASSTSKIGGYGYTF.

The gene calls are TRBV9 and TRBJ2-5; D perhaps matches TRBD2 (6 bases). This CDR3 is built from 15 residues. With 4 bases removed from V and 1 base from J, the gap between germline ends came to 14 bases. Germline values: CDR1 SGDLS, CDR2 YYNGEE. CDR3 loop: CASSPLYGSQETQYF. The CDR3 nucleotides read TGTGCCAGCAGCCCATTATACGGGAGCCAAGAGACCCAGTACTTC.

The V and J genes are TRBV11-2 and TRBJ1-2; tentative D call: TRBD1 (6 bases). The CDR3 covers 15 residues. Germline V gene data show CDR1 as SGHAT and CDR2 as FQNNGV. With 1 base removed from V and 3 bases from J, the gap between germline ends came to 12 bases. The CDR3 sequence is CASSLGSGVDYGYTF. The CDR3 region has the DNA TGTGCCAGCAGCTTAGGATCAGGGGTGGACTATGGCTACACCTTC.

This chain joins TRBV27 and TRBJ1-5, with TRBD1 matching over 9 bases. Germline-derived CDR1 and CDR2 are MNHEY and SMNVEV (reference sequence). Germline trimming cut 5 bases from V and 6 bases from J; bases unmatched to any gene: 5. This CDR3 comprises 14 residues. This chain's CDR3 is CASSPGQGIQPQHF. The CDR3 region has the DNA TGTGCCAGCAGTCCCGGACAGGGGATTCAGCCCCAGCATTTT.

The sample holds a few counts of this clone. J is TRBJ1-1 and V is TRBV30; 10 bases are a match to TRBD1. Germline CDR1 is GTSNPN and CDR2 is SVGIG (reference sequence). This CDR3 spans 12 amino acids. CDR3 coding DNA: TGTGCGTACGGGACAGGGGAAGGTGAAGCTTTCTTT. It yields the protein CAYGTGEGEAFF.

Remarks on this clone: Sequence at one end of the junction differs from germline and may be a read error. The rearrangement uses TRBV7-8 and TRBJ2-1; D remains ambiguous. Per germline, CDR1 SGHVS and CDR2 FQNEAQ. This CDR3 has 15 amino acids. The CDR3 DNA reads as TGTGCCAACAGCTTATCGCCAGAAAGCTACAATGAGCAGTTCTTC. It is translated as CANSLSPESYNEQFF.

This chain links TRBV2 with TRBJ2-5; D call uncertain. The J call could be wrong; TRBJ2-7 is a better fit for the DNA end. In germline, CDR1 is SNHLY, CDR2 FYNNEI. This CDR3 is 11 amino acids long. CDR3 nucleotide sequence: TGTGCCAGCAGTGGCTCCTACGAGCAGTACTTC. This gives the protein CASSGSYEQYF.

The genes are TRBV5-4 and TRBJ2-7, with a tentative D call TRBD2 (6 bases). The CDR3 totals 15 residues. V was trimmed by 0 bases and J by 4 bases, leaving 14 bases between them. CDR1 SGHNT and CDR2 YYREEE come from the germline V gene (reference sequence). The CDR3, as DNA: TGTGCCAGCAGCTTGGGGGTAGCGGCTTCGTACGAGCAGTACTTC. It is translated as CASSLGVAASYEQYF.

The chain has TRBV11-1 and TRBJ1-3, with unresolved D. The CDR3 consists of 18 residues. Germline V CDR1 and CDR2: SGHAT, FQDESV (reference sequence). V was cut by 5 bases and J by 0 bases, with 20 bases left in between. The CDR3 loop is CASSHSWSPTGSGNTIYF. The CDR3 nucleotides are TGTGCCAGCAGCCATTCTTGGTCGCCAACCGGCTCTGGAAACACCATATATTTT. Complete variable domain (other parts from reference TRBV11-1 and TRBJ1-3): EAEVAQSPRYKITEKSQAVAFWCDPISGHATLYWYRQILGQGPELLVQFQDESVVDDSQLPKDRFSAERLKGVDSTLKIQPAELGDSAMYLCASSHSWSPTGSGNTIYFGEGSWLTVV.